Below, 21 T cell receptor beta chains from the same sample are listed, as sequenced in a study of OX40 agonist ivuxolimab in advanced cancers. Method: immunoSEQ multiplex PCR; TCRdb's copy keeps in-frame clones and lacks some. Counted here are about 40,000 clones, about 85% occurring once; the ten biggest clones make up about 17%. Here the sequenced sample was CD4+ or CD8+ T cells sorted from blood, taken in a trial of the OX40 agonist ivuxolimab. Receptors originate from an adult with an advanced solid tumor such as melanoma, head and neck, liver or kidney cancer.

CDR3 DNA sequence: TGTGCCAGCAGCCAAGATCCCCGCCATAGCAAAGAGACCCAGTACTTC. It translates to CASSQDPRHSKETQYF. The V call is TRBV14, the J call TRBJ2-5; D is ambiguous. The germline V gene has CDR1 SGHDN and CDR2 FVKESK. This CDR3 comprises 16 residues. Trimming shortened V by 0 bases and J by 3 bases, and 14 bases separated the two germline ends.

The chain couples TRBV7-9 to TRBJ2-7; D might be TRBD1 (5 bases). The CDR3 extends over 14 amino acids. Germline V CDR1 and CDR2: SEHNR, FQNEAQ (reference sequence). Trimming left V 0 bases short and J 3 bases short, with 9 bases between. CDR3 nucleotides: TGTGCCAGCAGCTTAGCAGGGGCGCGCTACGAGCAGTACTTC. Residues: CASSLAGARYEQYF.

J is TRBJ2-4 and V is TRBV7-9, with TRBD2 identical over 15 bases. The CDR3 has 16 amino acids. V lost 4 bases and J lost 6; bases outside the gene matches: 4. Germline CDR1 SEHNR, CDR2 FQNEAQ (reference sequence). In DNA form, the CDR3 reads TGTGCCAGCAGCTCCACGGGACTAGCGGGGGGAAACATTCAGTACTTC. Amino acid sequence: CASSSTGLAGGNIQYF.

The rearrangement uses TRBV7-9 and TRBJ2-7; unclear D gene. The germline V gene encodes CDR1 SEHNR and CDR2 FQNEAQ (reference sequence). The CDR3 has 12 amino acids. Trimming shortened V by 4 bases and J by 0 bases, and 4 bases separated the two germline ends. The CDR3 nucleotides are TGTGCCAGCAGCTCTCTCTCCTACGAGCAGTACTTC. Translation: CASSSLSYEQYF.

The chain couples TRBV11-3 to TRBJ2-1; D gene ambiguous. This CDR3 comprises 13 residues. The V gene lost 5 bases and the J gene lost 8 bases, with 13 bases spanning the gap. Germline loops: CDR1 SGHNT, CDR2 YENEEA. The DNA of the CDR3 is TGTGCCAGCAGCCCGACTGGCGGTCATGAGCAGTTCTTC. This gives the protein CASSPTGGHEQFF.

The chain joins TRBV14 to TRBJ1-2, with TRBD1 identical over 10 bases. This CDR3 has 15 residues. Losses at the gene ends were 2 bases for V and 3 bases for J; bases not matched to a gene: 3. CDR1 SGHDN and CDR2 FVKESK come from the germline V gene. The CDR3 spells CASSQSGTGDYGYTF. CDR3 coding DNA: TGTGCCAGCAGCCAATCCGGGACAGGGGACTATGGCTACACCTTC.

The chain has TRBV4-1 and TRBJ2-7; no firm D call. Trimming stripped 2 bases from V and 2 bases from J, with 13 bases between. The CDR3 length is 15 residues. Looked up from germline, CDR1 is MGHRA and CDR2 is YSYEKL. CDR3 amino acids: CASSQQGQPPYEQYF. The DNA for the CDR3 is TGCGCCAGCAGCCAACAAGGGCAGCCTCCCTACGAGCAGTACTTC.

The chain links TRBV9 to TRBJ1-1; 9 bases are shared with TRBD1. The CDR3 length is 17 residues. Germline-derived CDR1 and CDR2 are SGDLS and YYNGEE. Losses at the gene ends were 4 bases for V and 2 bases for J; bases not matched to a gene: 12. The CDR3 is CASSYNPLGQGNTEAFF. The CDR3 DNA sequence: TGTGCCAGCAGCTATAACCCGTTGGGACAGGGTAACACTGAAGCTTTCTTT.

This clone was found once. V and J are TRBV4-1 and TRBJ1-3, with D possibly TRBD1 on 5 matching bases. Per germline, CDR1 MGHRA and CDR2 YSYEKL. This CDR3 contains 16 residues. V lost 6 bases, J lost 0 bases, and 15 bases lay in between. CDR3 in amino acids: CASRPTAGSSGNTIYF. CDR3 sequence (DNA): TGCGCCAGCAGGCCTACCGCAGGGAGCTCTGGAAACACCATATATTTT.

CDR3 DNA: TGTGCCAGCAGCTTAGGGCAGGGCTCTGGAAACACCATATATTTT. Translating gives CASSLGQGSGNTIYF. The chain carries TRBV7-6 and TRBJ1-3, with D perhaps matching TRBD1 (5 bases). Germline assignment: CDR1 SGHVS and CDR2 FNYEAQ. The length of the CDR3 is 15 residues. V shed 1 base and J shed 0 bases, with 7 bases lying between them.

The chain employs TRBV11-1 and TRBJ2-2; D unresolved. The CDR3 covers 16 residues. Trimming removed 1 base at V and 2 bases at J, with 11 bases between. CDR1 SGHAT and CDR2 FQDESV come from the germline V gene (reference sequence). The CDR3 DNA reads as TGTGCCAGCAGCTTAGGCAGGCTCTTTAACACCGGGGAGCTGTTTTTT. Its translation: CASSLGRLFNTGELFF. Full variable domain (remainder filled in from reference TRBV11-1 and TRBJ2-2): EAEVAQSPRYKITEKSQAVAFWCDPISGHATLYWYRQILGQGPELLVQFQDESVVDDSQLPKDRFSAERLKGVDSTLKIQPAELGDSAMYLCASSLGRLFNTGELFFGEGSRLTVL.

The rearrangement joins TRBV4-3 to TRBJ1-1; weak D call: TRBD1 (6 bases). Trimming left V 0 bases short and J 5 bases short, with 13 bases between. CDR3 size: 15 residues. Germline V gene lookup returns CDR1 LGHNA and CDR2 YSLEER. CDR3 nucleotide sequence: TGCGCCAGCAGCCAAGAACTTCGGGGGCGGACTGAAGCTTTCTTT. Its translation is CASSQELRGRTEAFF.

This clone came up once. CDR3 amino acids: CASSHALTVNTEAFF. DNA of the CDR3: TGCGCCAGCAGCCATGCCTTAACGGTAAACACTGAAGCTTTCTTT. This chain joins TRBV4-3 and TRBJ1-1; no clear D. The CDR3 is made up of 15 amino acids. V lost 3 bases, J lost 2 bases, and 13 bases lay in between. Per germline, CDR1 LGHNA and CDR2 YSLEER.

The chain carries TRBV5-6 and TRBJ2-7; weak D call: TRBD2 (6 bases). Germline V gene lookup returns CDR1 SGHDT and CDR2 YYEEEE. The length of the CDR3 is 15 residues. The V end was cut by 4 bases, the J end by 7 bases, with 21 bases between. The CDR3 is CASSRSTLTAGEQYF. The CDR3 DNA reads as TGTGCCAGCAGCAGGTCGACCCTAACCGCGGGGGAGCAGTACTTC.

This chain links TRBV5-8 with TRBJ2-7; 8 bases agree with TRBD2. Trimming removed 3 bases from V and 5 bases from J; junction bases left unmatched: 10. The CDR3 loop spans 15 amino acids. The germline CDR1 and CDR2 sequences are SGHTS and YDEGEE. CDR3 protein: CASSSPGLGVNEQYF. CDR3 nucleotides: TGTGCCAGCAGCTCCCCGGGACTAGGTGTAAACGAGCAGTACTTC.

This chain connects TRBV9 to TRBJ2-1; 9 nucleotides match TRBD2. With V trimmed by 5 bases and J by 6 bases, 3 bases remained unmatched. CDR1 is SGDLS and CDR2 is YYNGEE in the germline V gene. This CDR3 has 13 residues. CDR3: CASSIAGVNEQFF. The CDR3 DNA reads as TGTGCCAGCAGTATAGCGGGAGTCAATGAGCAGTTCTTC.

The chain links TRBV9 to TRBJ1-2; D not certain. From germline, CDR1 is SGDLS and CDR2 YYNGEE. Trimming stripped 6 bases from V and 4 bases from J, with 7 bases between. The CDR3 consists of 11 residues. For the CDR3, the DNA is TGTGCCAGCACCGGGGTCTATGGCTACACCTTC. This translates into CASTGVYGYTF.

This clone was recorded a few times. This chain links TRBV27 with TRBJ1-2, with TRBD1 matching 11 bases. Germline CDR1 reads MNHEY; CDR2 reads SMNVEV (reference sequence). V trimming: 2 bases; J trimming: 3 bases; junction bases outside the gene matches: 2. The CDR3 consists of 15 residues. CDR3 loop: CASSLGQGAYYGYTF. The CDR3 coding sequence is TGTGCCAGCAGTTTAGGACAGGGGGCTTACTATGGCTACACCTTC.

The chain has TRBV7-9 and TRBJ2-3, with a possible D match to TRBD2 (7 bases). This CDR3 has 15 amino acids. Trimming left V 4 bases short and J 6 bases short, with 17 bases between. Germline CDR1 is SEHNR and CDR2 is FQNEAQ (reference sequence). The CDR3, as DNA: TGTGCCAGCAGCTACAATGGGGGGGCGGGTGATACGCAGTATTTT. This translates into CASSYNGGAGDTQYF.

The chain's CDR3 is CASSLRQAYNEQFF. CDR3 bases: TGTGCCAGCAGCTTAAGACAGGCTTACAATGAGCAGTTCTTC. This chain links TRBV13 with TRBJ2-1; possible D gene TRBD1, 6 bases. The CDR3 contains 14 residues. Germline V gene lookup returns CDR1 PRHDT and CDR2 FYEKMQ (reference sequence). Trimming pared 2 bases from V and 4 bases from J, leaving 9 bases between.

The chain links TRBV11-3 to TRBJ2-7; 8 bases match TRBD1. CDR1 and CDR2 (germline): SGHNT, YENEEA. There are 16 residues in the CDR3. J gave up 3 bases and V 1 base, and 8 bases lay outside the gene matches. As DNA, the CDR3 is TGTGCCAGCAGCTTAGCAGGGACAGGCCTCCTCTACGAGCAGTACTTC. As protein: CASSLAGTGLLYEQYF. Full variable domain (remainder filled in from reference TRBV11-3 and TRBJ2-7): EAGVVQSPRYKIIEKKQPVAFWCNPISGHNTLYWYLQNLGQGPELLIRYENEEAVDDSQLPKDRFSAERLKGVDSTLKIQPAELGDSAVYLCASSLAGTGLLYEQYFGPGTRLTVT.